The 9 T cell receptor beta chains below all came from one sample that was sequenced in a study of cytomegalovirus exposure and HLA in healthy donors (dated by TCRdb to about 2017). The receptor library was made with the immunoSEQ multiplex PCR assay. Sourced from immuneACCESS, this table was stored by TCRdb with only in-frame sequences that have V and J called. A share of the clones is absent; for the studies checked, an unresolved V gene accounts for under half, and the remainder has no known explanation. The sample table records about 65,000 clones; about 94% of these occur just once. The ten largest account for about 4.5% of the sample. Sequencing was carried out using PBMCs. The origin of the receptors is a man younger than 30 in good health and CMV-seropositive.

This chain uses TRBV13 with TRBJ2-7; weak D call: TRBD2 (5 bases). CDR1 and CDR2 from the germline V gene are PRHDT and FYEKMQ (reference sequence). V gave up 4 bases and J gave up 0 bases, with 10 bases separating them. CDR3 length equals 14 residues. The CDR3 reads CASSSRRSSYEQYF. DNA for the CDR3: TGTGCCAGCAGCTCCCGGAGGAGCTCCTACGAGCAGTACTTC. The complete variable domain, with remaining parts taken from reference TRBV13 and TRBJ2-7, reads AAGVIQSPRHLIKEKRETATLKCYPIPRHDTVYWYQQGPGQDPQFLISFYEKMQSDKGSIPDRFSAQQFSDYHSELNMSSLELGDSALYFCASSSRRSSYEQYFGPGTRLTVT.

V gene TRBV9 combines with J gene TRBJ2-1; D not certain. This CDR3 contains 13 residues. Between the trimmed V and J ends, which lost 1 base and 6 bases, there was a span of 8 bases. Germline V gives CDR1 SGDLS, CDR2 YYNGEE. The CDR3 region is CASSVSVLNEQFF. The CDR3, as DNA: TGTGCCAGCAGCGTAAGCGTTCTCAATGAGCAGTTCTTC.

This chain joins TRBV7-2 and TRBJ2-5; tentatively, D is TRBD1 (6 bases). The CDR3 is 15 amino acids. Germline CDR1 is SGHTA and CDR2 is FQGNSA. The V end was cut by 4 bases, the J end by 7 bases, with 19 bases between. The CDR3 loop is CASSYLGQISSTQYF. CDR3 bases: TGTGCCAGCAGCTACCTAGGACAGATCTCGTCGACCCAGTACTTC.

This clone appeared once. The V call is TRBV7-2, the J call TRBJ2-1; 10 bases align to TRBD2. The length of the CDR3 is 16 residues. The ends lost 5 bases at V and 9 bases at J; junction bases unmatched: 13. Germline loops: CDR1 SGHTA, CDR2 FQGNSA. The CDR3 sequence: CASSPAASGGLGEQFF. DNA of the CDR3: TGTGCCAGCAGCCCCGCGGCTAGCGGGGGTTTGGGTGAGCAGTTCTTC. Combining the CDR3 with reference TRBV7-2 and TRBJ2-1 gives the whole variable domain GAGVSQSPSNKVTEKGKDVELRCDPISGHTALYWYRQSLGQGLEFLIYFQGNSAPDKSGLPSDRFSAERTGGSVSTLTIQRTQQEDSAVYLCASSPAASGGLGEQFFGPGTRLTVL.

The V gene is TRBV5-1, the J gene TRBJ1-1; TRBD1 matches 7 bases. CDR3 length equals 15 residues. The germline gives CDR1 SGHRS, CDR2 YFSETQ. J gave up 3 bases and V 4 bases, and 9 bases lay outside the gene matches. The chain's CDR3 is CASSTRQGLYTEAFF. DNA of the CDR3: TGCGCCAGCAGCACCCGACAGGGTCTCTACACTGAAGCTTTCTTT.

V and J are TRBV29-1 and TRBJ2-4, with D possibly TRBD2 on 5 matching bases. V lost 3 bases and J lost 8, with 11 bases in between. CDR3 size: 12 residues. The germline V gene has CDR1 SQVTM and CDR2 ANQGSEA. CDR3: CSVESPRDIQYF. DNA for the CDR3: TGCAGCGTTGAGTCGCCGAGGGACATTCAGTACTTC.

In this sample, this clone turned up once. The genes are TRBV2 and TRBJ1-2; D is perhaps TRBD1 (5 bases). Germline CDR1 is SNHLY and CDR2 is FYNNEI. Trimming stripped 6 bases from V and 7 bases from J, with 18 bases between. This CDR3 contains 14 residues. CDR3 sequence reads: CASSEEGHLRGYTF. The CDR3 DNA sequence: TGTGCCAGCAGCGAGGAGGGGCATCTTCGTGGCTACACCTTC.

The chain joins TRBV6-5 to TRBJ2-5; 8 nucleotides match TRBD2. J lost 5 bases, V lost 7 bases, and 9 bases had no gene match. Germline V gives CDR1 MNHEY, CDR2 SVGAGI. The CDR3 runs 14 residues. Here the CDR3 DNA reads TGTGCCAGCAAAAAGAGCGGGAGCCGTGAGACCCAGTACTTC. Translating gives CASKKSGSRETQYF.

The chain uses TRBV7-2 and TRBJ2-1, with D maybe TRBD1 (5 bases). Germline assignment: CDR1 SGHTA and CDR2 FQGNSA. V gave up 4 bases and J gave up 8 bases, with 12 bases separating them. The CDR3 totals 13 residues. CDR3 nucleotide sequence: TGTGCCAGCAGCTCGGAGTCAGGGTATGAGCAGTTCTTC. This encodes CASSSESGYEQFF.